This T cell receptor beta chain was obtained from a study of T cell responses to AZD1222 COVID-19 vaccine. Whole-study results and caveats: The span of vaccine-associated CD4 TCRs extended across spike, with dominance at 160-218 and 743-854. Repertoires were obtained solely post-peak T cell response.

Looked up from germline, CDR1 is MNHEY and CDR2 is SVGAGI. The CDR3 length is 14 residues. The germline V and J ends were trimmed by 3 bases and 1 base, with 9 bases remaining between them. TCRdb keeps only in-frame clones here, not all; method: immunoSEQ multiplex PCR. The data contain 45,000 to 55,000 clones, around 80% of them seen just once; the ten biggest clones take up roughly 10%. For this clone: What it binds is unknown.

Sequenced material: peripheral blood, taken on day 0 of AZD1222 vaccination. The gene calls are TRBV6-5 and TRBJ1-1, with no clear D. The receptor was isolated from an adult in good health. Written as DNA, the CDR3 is TGTGCCAGCAGTTATTACACCTCGAACACTGAAGCTTTCTTT. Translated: CASSYYTSNTEAFF.